A single count supports the clone carrying this T cell receptor (beta chain). This entry is derived from a study of shared clonotypes between healthy human individuals. Germline values: CDR1 SQVTM, CDR2 ANQGSEA. Trimming removed 4 bases at V and 13 bases at J, with 19 bases between. This CDR3 is 12 amino acids long. Clones were sequenced by immunoSEQ multiplex PCR, and TCRdb holds only the in-frame ones, with some missing. The sample lists about 1.1 million clones, about 84% occurring once. Sequences were obtained from memory CD4+ T cells from PBMCs. Noted subset: CD45RA-negative fraction. The receptor comes from a man between 18 and 35 years old in good health. Some clones in this sample may be carry-over from other donors' samples. The chain combines TRBV29-1 with TRBJ1-1, with D perhaps matching TRBD1 (5 bases). This chain's CDR3 is CSVAIRVTGVFF. The CDR3 nucleotides read TGCAGCGTTGCGATAAGGGTCACAGGAGTTTTCTTT. The full variable domain, its missing parts supplied by reference TRBV29-1 and TRBJ1-1, is SAVISQKPSRDICQRGTSLTIQCQVDSQVTMMFWYRQQPGQSLTLIATANQGSEATYESGFVIDKFPISRPNLTFSTLTVSNMSPEDSSIYLCSVAIRVTGVFFGQGTRLTVV.